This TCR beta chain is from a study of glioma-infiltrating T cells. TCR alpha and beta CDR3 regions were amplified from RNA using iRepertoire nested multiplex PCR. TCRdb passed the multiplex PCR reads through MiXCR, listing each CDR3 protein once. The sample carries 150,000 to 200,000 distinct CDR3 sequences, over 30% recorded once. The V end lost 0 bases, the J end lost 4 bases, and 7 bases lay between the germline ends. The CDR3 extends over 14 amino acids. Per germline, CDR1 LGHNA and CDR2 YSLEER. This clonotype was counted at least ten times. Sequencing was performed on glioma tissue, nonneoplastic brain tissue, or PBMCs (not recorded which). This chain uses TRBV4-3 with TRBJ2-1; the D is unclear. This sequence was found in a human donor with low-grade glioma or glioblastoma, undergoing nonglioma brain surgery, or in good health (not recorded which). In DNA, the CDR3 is TGCGCCAGCAGCCAAGAATCTGGATACAATGAGCAGTTCTTC. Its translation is CASSQESGYNEQFF.